This entry concerns a single T cell receptor (beta chain). No antigen is known for it. This entry belongs to a study of cytomegalovirus exposure and HLA in healthy donors. The PCR made use of 60 Vbeta and 13 Jbeta primers. Measured with immunoSEQ multiplex PCR; TCRdb has only the in-frame clones, and not every one. The sample contains approximately 160,000 clones, more than 70% of which appear only once. Broader study findings: An analysis was carried out later, and it reportedly showed fewer N-insertions in an Asian-associated ancestry cluster than the roughly 700-donor mean.

The J segment lost 7 bases and the V segment lost 4 bases, leaving 5 bases of the junction unmatched. CDR3 size: 14 residues. The germline CDR1 and CDR2 sequences are LGHNA and YSLEER. This chain uses TRBV4-3 with TRBJ1-5; 9 nucleotides align to TRBD1. The TCR was taken from a male donor in good health and CMV-seronegative. The sequenced sample was PBMCs. The CDR3 loop is CASSLDRGDQPQHF. For the CDR3, the DNA is TGCGCCAGCAGCCTGGACAGGGGAGACCAGCCCCAGCATTTT.